This note documents a single T cell receptor beta chain sequence. CDR1 and CDR2 (germline): SGDLS, YYNGEE. Trimming cost V 4 bases and J 2 bases, with 18 bases left between them. This CDR3 is 16 amino acids long. TCRdb passed the RT-PCR reads through MiXCR, listing each CDR3 protein once. Among about 700,000 distinct CDR3 sequences listed, about 14% were seen once. The chain carries TRBV9 and TRBJ1-1, with D tentatively TRBD1 (5 bases). Sequencing was carried out using memory CD4+ T cells from blood. This clonotype was obtained from a female donor in good health, serving as a healthy control. The CDR3 here is CASSPRAPTVNTEAFF. CDR3 bases: TGTGCCAGCAGCCCCCGGGCCCCGACAGTCAACACTGAAGCTTTCTTT.